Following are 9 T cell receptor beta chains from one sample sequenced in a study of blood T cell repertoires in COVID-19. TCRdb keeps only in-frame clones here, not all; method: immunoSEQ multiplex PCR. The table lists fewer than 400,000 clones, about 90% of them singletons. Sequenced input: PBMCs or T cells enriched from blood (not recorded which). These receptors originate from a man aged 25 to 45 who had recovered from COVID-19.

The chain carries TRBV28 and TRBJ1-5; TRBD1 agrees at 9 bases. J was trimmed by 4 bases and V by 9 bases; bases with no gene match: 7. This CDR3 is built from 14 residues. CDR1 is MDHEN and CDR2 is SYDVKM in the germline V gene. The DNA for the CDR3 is TGTGCCAGTAATTCCGGGACAGGGAATCAGCCCCAGCATTTT. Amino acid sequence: CASNSGTGNQPQHF.

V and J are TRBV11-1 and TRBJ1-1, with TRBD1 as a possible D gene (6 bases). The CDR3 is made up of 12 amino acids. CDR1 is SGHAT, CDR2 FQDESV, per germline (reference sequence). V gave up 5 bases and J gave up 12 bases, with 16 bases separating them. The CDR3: CASSPDQGMTFF. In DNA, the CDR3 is TGTGCCAGCAGCCCGGACCAGGGGATGACTTTCTTT.

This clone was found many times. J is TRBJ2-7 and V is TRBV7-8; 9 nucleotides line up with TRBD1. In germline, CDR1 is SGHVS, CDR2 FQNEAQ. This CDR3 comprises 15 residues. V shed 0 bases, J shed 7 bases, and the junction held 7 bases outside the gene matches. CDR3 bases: TGTGCCAGCAGCTTAGCGGGACAGGGTATTTATGAGCAGTACTTC. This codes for CASSLAGQGIYEQYF.

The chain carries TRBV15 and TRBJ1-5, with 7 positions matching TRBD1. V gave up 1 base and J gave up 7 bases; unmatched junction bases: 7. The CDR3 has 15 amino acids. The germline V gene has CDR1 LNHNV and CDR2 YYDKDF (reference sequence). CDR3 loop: CATSRVDRVNQPQHF. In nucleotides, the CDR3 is TGTGCCACCAGCAGAGTTGACAGGGTAAACCAGCCCCAGCATTTT.

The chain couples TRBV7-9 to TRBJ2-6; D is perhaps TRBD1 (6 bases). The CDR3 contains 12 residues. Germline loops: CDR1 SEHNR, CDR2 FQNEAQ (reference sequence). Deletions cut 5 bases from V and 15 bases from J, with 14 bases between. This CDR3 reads CASSLQGDPLTF. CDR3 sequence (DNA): TGTGCCAGCAGCCTACAGGGCGACCCCCTGACTTTC.

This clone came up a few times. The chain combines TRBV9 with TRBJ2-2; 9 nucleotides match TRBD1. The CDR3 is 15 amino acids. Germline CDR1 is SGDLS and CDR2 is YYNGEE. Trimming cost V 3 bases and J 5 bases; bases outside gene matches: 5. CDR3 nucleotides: TGTGCCAGCAGCGATGGACAGGGGTGGACCGGGGAGCTGTTTTTT. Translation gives CASSDGQGWTGELFF.

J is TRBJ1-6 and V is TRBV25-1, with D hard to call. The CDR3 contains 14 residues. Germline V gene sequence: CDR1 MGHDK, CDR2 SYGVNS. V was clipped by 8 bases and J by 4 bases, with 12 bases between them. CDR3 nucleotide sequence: TGTGCCAGCGGTCCCCTGCAGTATAATTCACCCCTCCACTTT. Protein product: CASGPLQYNSPLHF.

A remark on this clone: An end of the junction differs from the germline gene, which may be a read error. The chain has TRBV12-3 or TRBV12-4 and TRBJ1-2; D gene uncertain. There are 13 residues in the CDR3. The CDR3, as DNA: TGTGCCAGCAGCACTTCACCGGTAGGAAAGCGAGAGTTC. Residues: CASSTSPVGKREF.

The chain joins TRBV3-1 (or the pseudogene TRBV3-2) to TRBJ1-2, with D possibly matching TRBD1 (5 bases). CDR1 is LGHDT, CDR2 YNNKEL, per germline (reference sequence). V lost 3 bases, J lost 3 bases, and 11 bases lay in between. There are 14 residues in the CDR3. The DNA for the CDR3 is TGTGCCAGCAGCCACGGAGGGACGGACTATGGCTACACCTTC. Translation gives CASSHGGTDYGYTF.